A selection of T cell receptor beta chains follows, all from one sample in a study of blood T cell repertoires in COVID-19. Data came from immunoSEQ multiplex PCR; TCRdb stores just in-frame clones and leaves some out. The sample yields about 130,000 clones, roughly 91% seen once. The sequenced sample was peripheral blood. The receptors come from a man in his 60s with COVID-19, enrolled during active disease. Each CDR3 is given with its conserved first and last residue. A D gene is named only where the DNA matches it firmly. Not all rows give a size; the values are once, few, many and, for expanded clones, a class.

v_call,j_call,d_call,clone_size,cdr3_nt,cdr3_aa
TRBV7-2,TRBJ2-7,NA,NA,TGTGCCAGCAGCCTTACGACAGCAAACTACGAGCAGTACTTC,CASSLTTANYEQYF
TRBV19,TRBJ2-3,NA,NA,TGTGCCAGTAGTCTTACGGGGGGCGGAGATACGCAGTATTTT,CASSLTGGGDTQYF
TRBV5-6,TRBJ1-4,TRBD1,NA,TGTGCCAGCAGCTCCATCCAGGGGGGCGTCCTTCGGGAAAAACTGTTTTTT,CASSSIQGGVLREKLFF
TRBV7-9,TRBJ1-1,TRBD1,once,TGTGCCAGCAGCCCCGGACAGGTCGGTGTGAACACTGAAGCTTTCTTT,CASSPGQVGVNTEAFF
TRBV6-1,TRBJ1-2,NA,NA,TGTGCCAGCATAAAGGTCGGGACTGATAACTATGGCTACACCTTC,CASIKVGTDNYGYTF
TRBV7-2,TRBJ2-5,TRBD1,NA,TGTGCCAGCAGCTTAAACGCGGGACAGGGATTCCAAGAGACCCAGTACTTC,CASSLNAGQGFQETQYF
TRBV28,TRBJ1-2,NA,NA,TGTGCCAGCAGTCAGGCGGGGGGAAGTAACTATGGCTACACCTTC,CASSQAGGSNYGYTF
TRBV3-1/TRBV3-2,TRBJ2-4,NA,NA,TGTGCCAGCAGCCAAGTTCAGGGCATTCAGTACTTC,CASSQVQGIQYF
TRBV5-1,TRBJ1-1,NA,NA,TGCGCCAGCAGCCTTGACACGGCTGAGTCGAACACTGAAGCTTTCTTT,CASSLDTAESNTEAFF
TRBV28,TRBJ2-1,NA,NA,TGTGCCAGCAGTCGCCCCGACTATTCGAGCTCCTACAATGAGCAGTTCTTC,CASSRPDYSSSYNEQFF
TRBV27,TRBJ2-5,TRBD1,NA,TGTGCCAGCAGTTTATCGACAGGGATGGAGACCCAGTACTTC,CASSLSTGMETQYF
TRBV6-5,TRBJ2-1,NA,NA,TGTGCCAGCAGTTACTTTTCGGGGAGGAATGAGCAGTTCTTC,CASSYFSGRNEQFF
TRBV10-3,TRBJ2-7,NA,NA,TGTGCCATCAGTGATCCAGGGATCAACTACGAGCAGTACTTC,CAISDPGINYEQYF
TRBV2,TRBJ1-1,NA,NA,TGTGCCAGCACTAGCTCCATGAACACTGAAGCTTTCTTT,CASTSSMNTEAFF
TRBV7-9,TRBJ2-7,NA,NA,TGTGCCAGCAGCCCTGGACATACCTACGACGAGCAGTACTTC,CASSPGHTYDEQYF
TRBV27,TRBJ2-2,NA,NA,TGTGCCAGCAGTTTATGGGGGGCAGCGGGACCCGGGGAGCTGTTTTTT,CASSLWGAAGPGELFF
TRBV3-1/TRBV3-2,TRBJ1-6,NA,NA,TGTGCCAGCAGCCAAGATCCATGGGGGGAAATCAGGTCACCCCTCCACTTT,CASSQDPWGEIRSPLHF
TRBV13,TRBJ2-3,NA,NA,TGTGCCAGCAGCTTAGACTCTGGGGTGGGAGGCCATACGCAGTATTTT,CASSLDSGVGGHTQYF
TRBV12-3/TRBV12-4,TRBJ2-5,NA,NA,TGTGCCAGCACCCGCACGGGGGAAGAGACCCAGTACTTC,CASTRTGEETQYF
TRBV10-3,TRBJ1-3,NA,NA,TGTGCCATCAGTGAGTCGGCTGTCCCAGGGAGGTCTGGAAACACCATATATTTT,CAISESAVPGRSGNTIYF
TRBV18,TRBJ2-5,TRBD2,once,TGTGCCAGCTCACCAGGGGAAGCGGGGGAGACCCAGTACTTC,CASSPGEAGETQYF
TRBV7-2,TRBJ1-6,NA,few,TGTGCCAGCAGCTCCACACAAATTAATTCACCCCTCCACTTT,CASSSTQINSPLHF
TRBV18,TRBJ2-5,NA,NA,TGTGCCAGCTCACCACAGCGATGGGAGACCCAGTACTTC,CASSPQRWETQYF
TRBV5-1,TRBJ1-6,TRBD1,NA,TGCGCCAGCAGCCCTGGACAGGTTGAATCACCCCTCCACTTT,CASSPGQVESPLHF
TRBV4-3,TRBJ1-4,NA,NA,TGCGCCAGCAGCCCGACGGGGAGGAATGAAAAACTGTTTTTT,CASSPTGRNEKLFF
TRBV6-6,TRBJ2-7,NA,NA,TGTGCCAGCAGCGGGACCGAGACAGGATTCTACGAGCAGTACTTC,CASSGTETGFYEQYF
TRBV10-2,TRBJ1-2,TRBD1,once,TGCGCCAGCACCGACAGGGAGTTAAGTCATGGCTACACCTTC,CASTDRELSHGYTF
TRBV21-1,TRBJ2-1,NA,NA,TGTGCCAGCAGCTGCAAGCGGGGGAACAATGAGCAGTTCTTC,CASSCKRGNNEQFF
TRBV2,TRBJ2-2,NA,NA,TGTGCCAGCAGTGGGGGGGGCCGGACCGGGGAGCTGTTTTTT,CASSGGGRTGELFF
TRBV24-1,TRBJ2-1,TRBD2,NA,TGTGCCACCAGTGCCAGATCTGGACTAGCGGGGGACAATGAGCAGTTCTTC,CATSARSGLAGDNEQFF
TRBV19,TRBJ1-5,NA,NA,TGTGCCAGCGCCATATTAGCTGTGTCCAATCAGCCCCAGCATTTT,CASAILAVSNQPQHF
TRBV15,TRBJ2-5,TRBD2,NA,TGTGCCACCAGCAGAGATGGAAGCGGGGGGGCCCAAGAGACCCAGTACTTC,CATSRDGSGGAQETQYF
TRBV19,TRBJ2-3,NA,NA,TGTGCCAGTAGTCAAAGGGGTGGTGACCCTACGCAGTATTTT,CASSQRGGDPTQYF
TRBV6-5,TRBJ2-1,TRBD2,once,TGTGCCAGCAGTCCGGGACTAGGCCACAATGAGCAGTTCTTC,CASSPGLGHNEQFF
TRBV9,TRBJ2-3,NA,NA,TGTGCCAGCAGCGTACGGCCTACAGGGCCGACCACAGATACGCAGTATTTT,CASSVRPTGPTTDTQYF
TRBV7-3,TRBJ2-2,NA,NA,TGTGCCAGCAGGGCAACAGGGCACACCGGGGAGCTGTTTTTT,CASRATGHTGELFF
TRBV5-8,TRBJ2-1,NA,NA,TGTGCCAGCAGCTTGCCAGGGAGGAATGAGCAGTTCTTC,CASSLPGRNEQFF
TRBV10-3,TRBJ1-5,NA,NA,TGTGCCATCAGTGTGGCAGGCTATAATCAGCCCCAGCATTTT,CAISVAGYNQPQHF
TRBV27,TRBJ1-2,NA,NA,TGTGCCAGCAGTTCCCGAGGTTCCTCAGGAGGGATCTATGGCTACACCTTC,CASSSRGSSGGIYGYTF
TRBV3-1/TRBV3-2,TRBJ1-3,NA,NA,TGTGCCAGCAGCCAAATGACAGGTGGAAACACCATATATTTT,CASSQMTGGNTIYF
TRBV5-6,TRBJ1-1,NA,NA,TGTGCCAGCAGCTTACAAGGGGTGATGAACACTGAAGCTTTCTTT,CASSLQGVMNTEAFF